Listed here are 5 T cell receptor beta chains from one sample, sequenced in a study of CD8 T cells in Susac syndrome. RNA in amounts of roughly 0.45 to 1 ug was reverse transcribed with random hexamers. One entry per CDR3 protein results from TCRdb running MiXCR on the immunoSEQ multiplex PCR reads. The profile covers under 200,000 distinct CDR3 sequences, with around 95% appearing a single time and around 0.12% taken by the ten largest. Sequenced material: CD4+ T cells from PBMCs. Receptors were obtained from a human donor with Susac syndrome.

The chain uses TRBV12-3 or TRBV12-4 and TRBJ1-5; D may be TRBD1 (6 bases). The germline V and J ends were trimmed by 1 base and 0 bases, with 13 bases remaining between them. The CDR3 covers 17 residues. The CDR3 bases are TGTGCCAGCAGTTTAGGGGCAGGGGTGGATAGCAATCAGCCCCAGCATTTT. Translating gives CASSLGAGVDSNQPQHF.

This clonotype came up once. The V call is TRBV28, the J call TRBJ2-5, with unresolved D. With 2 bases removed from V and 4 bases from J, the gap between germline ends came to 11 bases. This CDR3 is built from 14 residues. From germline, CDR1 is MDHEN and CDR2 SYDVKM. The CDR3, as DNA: TGTGCCAGCAGTTTAGGGTCCGTAGCAGAGACCCAGTACTTC. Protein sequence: CASSLGSVAETQYF.

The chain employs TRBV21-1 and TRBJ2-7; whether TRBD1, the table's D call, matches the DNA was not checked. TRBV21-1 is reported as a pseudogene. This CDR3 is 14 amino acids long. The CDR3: CASSRGQGSYEQYV. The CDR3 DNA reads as TGTGCCAGCAGCCGGGGACAGGGATCCTACGAGCAGTACGTC.

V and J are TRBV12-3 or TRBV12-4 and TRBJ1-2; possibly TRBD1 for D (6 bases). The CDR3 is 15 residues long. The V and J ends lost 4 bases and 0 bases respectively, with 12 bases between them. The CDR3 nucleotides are TGTGCCAGCAGTTACTCCGGACAGACTAACTATGGCTACACCTTC. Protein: CASSYSGQTNYGYTF.

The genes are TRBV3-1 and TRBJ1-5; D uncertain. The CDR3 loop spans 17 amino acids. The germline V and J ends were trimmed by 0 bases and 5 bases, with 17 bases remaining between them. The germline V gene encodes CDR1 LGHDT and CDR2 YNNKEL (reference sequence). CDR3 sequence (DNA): TGTGCCAGCAGCCAAGATAAGCCGGCAAGCCCTTATCAGCCCCAGCATTTT. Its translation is CASSQDKPASPYQPQHF.